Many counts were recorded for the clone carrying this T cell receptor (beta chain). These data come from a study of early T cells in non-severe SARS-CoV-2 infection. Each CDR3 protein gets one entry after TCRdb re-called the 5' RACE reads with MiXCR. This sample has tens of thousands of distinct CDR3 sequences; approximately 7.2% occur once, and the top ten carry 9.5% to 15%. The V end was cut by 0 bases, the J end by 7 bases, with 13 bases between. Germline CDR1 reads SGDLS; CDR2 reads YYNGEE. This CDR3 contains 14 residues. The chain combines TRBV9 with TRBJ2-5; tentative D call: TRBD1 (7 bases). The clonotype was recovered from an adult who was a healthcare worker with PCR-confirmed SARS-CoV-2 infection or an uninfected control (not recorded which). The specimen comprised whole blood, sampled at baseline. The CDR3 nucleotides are TGTGCCAGCAGCGTAGGAGGACAGGAGGGGACCCAGTACTTC. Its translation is CASSVGGQEGTQYF.